This T cell receptor beta chain was identified in a study of cytomegalovirus exposure and HLA in healthy donors. The V gene end was trimmed by 5 bases and the J gene end by 1 base; junction bases not matched to a gene: 3. The CDR3 has 15 amino acids. Germline CDR1 is MNHNY and CDR2 is SVGAGI (reference sequence). The PCR used 60 Vbeta and 13 Jbeta primers. TCRdb's table, derived via immunoSEQ multiplex PCR, lists solely in-frame clones and lacks some. The sample has around 120,000 clones, more than 60% seen once. This chain links TRBV6-6 with TRBJ2-7; the match to TRBD2 covers 12 bases. The sequence came from a woman aged 40-49 years in good health and CMV-seronegative. The material sequenced was PBMCs. This CDR3 reads CASSKLAGGSYEQYF. The CDR3 nucleotides read TGTGCCAGCAGTAAACTAGCGGGAGGTTCCTACGAGCAGTACTTC.